This entry is about one TCR beta chain. Its target is unknown. These data originate in a study of high-grade serous ovarian cancer treatment subgroups. Looking at the study overall: Mean per sample: approximately 14,000 reads, some 8,100 unique TCR beta rearrangements.

The V end was cut by 6 bases, the J end by 3 bases, with 15 bases between. Looked up from germline, CDR1 is MNHNS and CDR2 is SASEGT. This CDR3 region has 14 residues. Measured with immunoSEQ multiplex PCR; TCRdb has only the in-frame clones, and not every one. The sample lists about 15,000 clones, around 85% occurring once. Findings and caveats of the study: Higher neoantigen levels went with greater TCR clonal relatedness. The analyses considered CDR3 and ignored CDR1 and CDR2.

Tumor tissue was taken before any definitive surgery or chemotherapy was given. This sequence originates from a human donor with high-grade serous ovarian cancer. The genes are TRBV6-1 and TRBJ2-7, with TRBD1 as a possible D gene (6 bases). What was sequenced was tumor tissue. The chain's CDR3 is CASSYAGTFYEQYF. The CDR3 coding sequence is TGTGCCAGCAGCTACGCCGGGACATTCTACGAGCAGTACTTC.